These 26 T cell receptor beta chains share one sample of origin, sequenced in a study of T cell responses to AZD1222 COVID-19 vaccine. The data were produced by immunoSEQ multiplex PCR, yet TCRdb's version contains in-frame clones alone and is incomplete. The sample holds about 92,000 clones, under 90% seen once. The material sequenced was peripheral blood, taken on day 0 of AZD1222 vaccination. These receptors all come from an adult in good health.

V and J are TRBV11-2 and TRBJ2-7; D may be TRBD1 or TRBD2 (5 bases each). The CDR3 contains 18 residues. Germline loops: CDR1 SGHAT, CDR2 FQNNGV. Trimming left V 5 bases short and J 4 bases short, with 27 bases between. The CDR3 sequence is CASSPNPGTTLQIYEQYF. The CDR3 DNA reads as TGTGCCAGCAGCCCCAACCCCGGGACCACCCTCCAGATATACGAGCAGTACTTC. Full variable domain (remainder filled in from reference TRBV11-2 and TRBJ2-7): EAGVAQSPRYKIIEKRQSVAFWCNPISGHATLYWYQQILGQGPKLLIQFQNNGVVDDSQLPKDRFSAERLKGVDSTLKIQPAKLEDSAVYLCASSPNPGTTLQIYEQYFGPGTRLTVT.

The chain combines TRBV3-1 (or the pseudogene TRBV3-2) with TRBJ2-7; 9 nucleotides align to TRBD2. The CDR3 length is 16 residues. V dropped 4 bases and J dropped 1; count of bases not matched to a gene: 8. CDR1 is LGHDT, CDR2 YNNKEL, per germline (reference sequence). DNA of the CDR3: TGTGCCAGCAGCCCCCAAGCGGGGGGTGGGTCCTACGAGCAGTACTTC. It specifies CASSPQAGGGSYEQYF.

The CDR3: CASSQGILGYTF. Written as DNA, the CDR3 is TGTGCCAGCAGCCAGGGAATCCTTGGCTACACCTTC. The chain combines TRBV3-1 (or the pseudogene TRBV3-2) with TRBJ1-2; no clear D gene. There are 12 residues in the CDR3. Germline V gene data show CDR1 as LGHDT and CDR2 as YNNKEL (reference sequence). The V end was cut by 3 bases, the J end by 7 bases, with 9 bases between.

V gene TRBV7-9 combines with J gene TRBJ2-2; no firm D call. Germline V gene data show CDR1 as SEHNR and CDR2 as FQNEAQ (reference sequence). Between the trimmed V and J ends, which lost 2 bases and 6 bases, there was a span of 10 bases. This CDR3 has 14 residues. CDR3 loop: CASSLFESAGELFF. The CDR3 bases are TGTGCCAGCAGCTTATTTGAGTCCGCCGGGGAGCTGTTTTTT.

V gene TRBV28 combines with J gene TRBJ1-3; D not certain. Looked up from germline, CDR1 is MDHEN and CDR2 is SYDVKM. Trimming took off 9 bases at V and 0 bases at J, with 12 bases between the two ends. The CDR3 totals 14 residues. The CDR3 protein is CASRLSVSGNTIYF. CDR3 nucleotides: TGTGCCAGTAGACTCTCAGTCTCTGGAAACACCATATATTTT. Supplemented by reference TRBV28 and TRBJ1-3, the full variable domain reads DVKVTQSSRYLVKRTGEKVFLECVQDMDHENMFWYRQDPGLGLRLIYFSYDVKMKEKGDIPEGYSVSREKKERFSLILESASTNQTSMYLCASRLSVSGNTIYFGEGSWLTVV.

CDR3 sequence: CASSISRQAYEQYF. Here the CDR3 DNA reads TGTGCCAGTAGTATAAGCCGACAGGCCTACGAGCAGTACTTC. The chain has TRBV19 and TRBJ2-7; D is perhaps TRBD1 (6 bases). Germline V gene data show CDR1 as LNHDA and CDR2 as SQIVND (reference sequence). The CDR3 length is 14 residues. Deletions cut 2 bases from V and 2 bases from J, with 10 bases between.

V is TRBV7-2 and J is TRBJ1-3; D gene uncertain. This CDR3 contains 15 residues. The V end lost 1 base, the J end lost 0 bases, and 7 bases lay between the germline ends. Germline-derived CDR1 and CDR2 are SGHTA and FQGNSA. As DNA, the CDR3 is TGTGCCAGCAGCTTAGGTCGGAACTCTGGAAACACCATATATTTT. This sequence encodes CASSLGRNSGNTIYF.

V and J are TRBV19 and TRBJ1-2; no firm D call. This CDR3 contains 10 residues. V was trimmed by 6 bases and J by 4 bases, leaving 3 bases between them. Germline values: CDR1 LNHDA, CDR2 SQIVND (reference sequence). CDR3 coding DNA: TGTGCCAGTAGGCGCTATGGCTACACCTTC. Residues: CASRRYGYTF.

The rearrangement joins TRBV11-3 to TRBJ1-1, with D possibly being TRBD1 (6 bases). Germline V gene lookup returns CDR1 SGHNT and CDR2 YENEEA. The V gene lost 1 base and the J gene lost 4 bases, with 10 bases spanning the gap. CDR3 length equals 14 residues. The CDR3 coding sequence is TGTGCCAGCAGCTTAGGGGGGCAGATCACTGAAGCTTTCTTT. Protein sequence: CASSLGGQITEAFF.

The rearrangement links TRBV6-4 to TRBJ1-2, with unresolved D. Germline CDR1 and CDR2: MRHNA and SNTAGT. V lost 4 bases to trimming and J lost 1 base, with 13 bases between them. The CDR3 totals 15 residues. In DNA form, the CDR3 reads TGTGCCAGCAGTGCATTGGCGGCCCTTAACTATGGCTACACCTTC. Its translation is CASSALAALNYGYTF.

The V and J genes are TRBV3-1 (or the pseudogene TRBV3-2) and TRBJ2-2; the D gene is possibly TRBD2 (5 bases). V gave up 2 bases and J gave up 5 bases, with 12 bases separating them. The length of the CDR3 is 15 residues. Germline loops: CDR1 LGHDT, CDR2 YNNKEL (reference sequence). This CDR3 is CASSQSRAETGELFF. The CDR3 bases are TGTGCCAGCAGCCAATCGCGAGCGGAGACCGGGGAGCTGTTTTTT.

This sequence joins TRBV19 and TRBJ2-1; 13 nucleotides line up with TRBD2. CDR3 length: 17 amino acids. CDR1 is LNHDA, CDR2 SQIVND, per germline (reference sequence). With 4 bases clipped from V and 8 bases from J, the junction kept 11 bases outside the gene matches. As DNA, the CDR3 is TGTGCCAGTAGTACTGGACTAGCGGGGGCTCTTAGGGATGAGCAGTTCTTC. Amino acid sequence: CASSTGLAGALRDEQFF.

This clone was found once. V and J are TRBV12-3 or TRBV12-4 and TRBJ1-2; tentatively, D is TRBD1 (6 bases). V shed 3 bases and J shed 3 bases, with 8 bases lying between them. The CDR3 length is 13 residues. The DNA for the CDR3 is TGTGCCAGCAGTTTCGGGACATACTATGGCTACACCTTC. Encoded protein: CASSFGTYYGYTF.

The rearrangement links TRBV28 to TRBJ2-3; 7 bases align to TRBD2. J was trimmed by 1 base and V by 6 bases; bases with no gene match: 10. Germline values: CDR1 MDHEN, CDR2 SYDVKM. The length of the CDR3 is 16 residues. This CDR3 is CASRPTGGGGTDTQYF. In DNA, the CDR3 is TGTGCCAGCAGGCCGACCGGGGGAGGGGGCACAGATACGCAGTATTTT. Based on the CDR3 plus reference TRBV28 and TRBJ2-3, the full variable domain is DVKVTQSSRYLVKRTGEKVFLECVQDMDHENMFWYRQDPGLGLRLIYFSYDVKMKEKGDIPEGYSVSREKKERFSLILESASTNQTSMYLCASRPTGGGGTDTQYFGPGTRLTVL.

The V and J genes are TRBV4-2 and TRBJ2-5; D gene ambiguous. Per the germline V gene, CDR1 is LGHNA and CDR2 is YNFKEQ. The CDR3 has 13 residues. V lost 0 bases and J 7 bases, leaving 9 bases between the germline ends. CDR3 sequence: CASSQDRWGTQYF. For the CDR3, the DNA is TGTGCCAGCAGCCAAGACAGGTGGGGGACCCAGTACTTC.

The V gene is TRBV6-5, the J gene TRBJ1-3; TRBD1 agrees at 8 bases. The CDR3 is 15 amino acids. Germline V gene data show CDR1 as MNHEY and CDR2 as SVGAGI. V gave up 6 bases and J gave up 4 bases; unmatched junction bases: 8. The CDR3 loop reads CASRLITGGGNTIYF. As DNA, the CDR3 is TGTGCCAGCAGACTAATTACAGGGGGAGGAAACACCATATATTTT.

This chain uses TRBV2 with TRBJ1-1; possible D gene TRBD1, 6 bases. The CDR3 loop spans 14 amino acids. Germline values: CDR1 SNHLY, CDR2 FYNNEI. Between the trimmed V and J ends, which lost 4 bases and 0 bases, there was a span of 9 bases. Written as DNA, the CDR3 is TGTGCCAGCAGTGTAGGGACACTGAACACTGAAGCTTTCTTT. Translating gives CASSVGTLNTEAFF.

V is TRBV29-1 and J is TRBJ1-4, with 7 bases identical to TRBD1. Germline V gives CDR1 SQVTM, CDR2 ANQGSEA. The CDR3 is made up of 13 amino acids. V lost 6 bases and J lost 8; bases outside the gene matches: 9. CDR3 sequence (DNA): TGCAGCGTAATGACAGGGACTGGGGAAAAACTGTTTTTT. Amino acids: CSVMTGTGEKLFF.

J is TRBJ1-5 and V is TRBV18, with a tentative D call TRBD1 (5 bases). Germline loops: CDR1 KGHSH, CDR2 LQKENI. The V end lost 2 bases, the J end lost 7 bases, and 9 bases lay between the germline ends. The CDR3 has 13 amino acids. The chain's CDR3 is CASSPGGAQPQHF. CDR3 DNA: TGTGCCAGCTCACCAGGGGGAGCGCAGCCCCAGCATTTT.

The chain is built from TRBV24-1 and TRBJ1-1; D might be TRBD1 (6 bases). CDR3 size: 14 residues. The V end lost 8 bases, the J end lost 0 bases, and 12 bases lay between the germline ends. Germline CDR1 is KGHDR and CDR2 is SFDVKD. CDR3 sequence reads: CATTNRDMNTEAFF. The CDR3 coding sequence is TGTGCCACCACTAACAGGGATATGAACACTGAAGCTTTCTTT.

This chain links TRBV5-1 with TRBJ2-2, with 10 bases matching TRBD1. Trimming took 5 bases from V and 1 from J; bases not matched to a gene: 2. Germline CDR1 is SGHRS and CDR2 is YFSETQ. There are 15 residues in the CDR3. Written as DNA, the CDR3 is TGCGCCAGCAGAAGGGACAGGGGGAACACCGGGGAGCTGTTTTTT. Its protein product is CASRRDRGNTGELFF.

This rearrangement joins TRBV11-1 to TRBJ1-2; TRBD1 aligns across 7 bases. CDR3 length: 13 amino acids. The germline V gene has CDR1 SGHAT and CDR2 FQDESV (reference sequence). J lost 5 bases, V lost 4 bases, and 4 bases had no gene match. Here the CDR3 DNA reads TGTGCCAGCAGCTACCCAGGGGGTTATGGCTACACCTTC. This encodes CASSYPGGYGYTF. Full variable domain (remainder filled in from reference TRBV11-1 and TRBJ1-2): EAEVAQSPRYKITEKSQAVAFWCDPISGHATLYWYRQILGQGPELLVQFQDESVVDDSQLPKDRFSAERLKGVDSTLKIQPAELGDSAMYLCASSYPGGYGYTFGSGTRLTVV.

A note on this clone: The same CDR3 arises from other DNA sequences in this sample as well. This chain uses TRBV3-1 (or the pseudogene TRBV3-2) with TRBJ2-3; 8 bases line up with TRBD1. The CDR3 is made up of 14 amino acids. The germline V gene has CDR1 LGHDT and CDR2 YNNKEL (reference sequence). The V segment lost 3 bases and the J segment 1 base; nucleotides outside the gene matches: 0. Here the CDR3 reads CASSQDRGTDTQYF. Written as DNA, the CDR3 is TGTGCCAGCAGCCAGGACAGGGGCACAGATACGCAGTATTTT.

The chain recombines TRBV7-8 with TRBJ1-6; D is unresolved. This CDR3 is 14 amino acids long. From germline, CDR1 is SGHVS and CDR2 FQNEAQ. The V gene lost 2 bases and the J gene lost 7 bases, with 9 bases spanning the gap. The CDR3 region has the DNA TGTGCCAGCAGCTTACCCGGGTCCAATTCACCCCTCCACTTT. This encodes CASSLPGSNSPLHF.

The rearrangement joins TRBV30 to TRBJ1-4; D ambiguous. Germline V gives CDR1 GTSNPN, CDR2 SVGIG (reference sequence). This CDR3 contains 13 residues. With 2 bases removed from V and 4 bases from J, the gap between germline ends came to 8 bases. CDR3: CAWSNGGNEKLFF. The CDR3 DNA reads TGTGCCTGGAGTAACGGAGGTAATGAAAAACTGTTTTTT.

The V gene is TRBV7-7, the J gene TRBJ2-1; 8 bases fit TRBD1. CDR1 is SSHAT and CDR2 is FNYEAQ in the germline V gene (reference sequence). The CDR3 extends over 13 amino acids. V gave up 6 bases and J gave up 5 bases; unmatched junction bases: 3. The CDR3 DNA sequence: TGTGCCAGCAGTCTGGACAGGGACAATGAGCAGTTCTTC. Its translation: CASSLDRDNEQFF. Filled out from reference TRBV7-7 and TRBJ2-1, the complete variable domain reads GAGVSQSPRYKVTKRGQDVTLRCDPISSHATLYWYQQALGQGPEFLTYFNYEAQPDKSGLPSDRFSAERPEGSISTLTIQRTEQRDSAMYRCASSLDRDNEQFFGPGTRLTVL.